This T cell receptor beta chain originates from a study of blood T cell repertoires in COVID-19. Data came from immunoSEQ multiplex PCR; TCRdb stores just in-frame clones and leaves some out. The sample consists of 200,000 to 250,000 clones, about 86% of them appearing once. Germline CDR1 is GTSNPN and CDR2 is SVGIG (reference sequence). The CDR3 has 15 residues. V dropped 2 bases and J dropped 8; count of bases not matched to a gene: 10. What was sequenced was peripheral blood. The clonotype was recovered from a young man with active or convalescent COVID-19. This sequence joins TRBV30 and TRBJ2-7; 12 nucleotides line up with TRBD1. CDR3 nucleotides: TGTGCCTGGAGTCGGGACAGGGGGCGGCGGGGCCAGCAGTACTTC. It encodes CAWSRDRGRRGQQYF.